This is a list of T cell receptor beta chains from one sample in a study of blood T cell repertoires in COVID-19. Sequencing was performed with immunoSEQ multiplex PCR; in TCRdb, only in-frame clones are kept and a portion is missing. The table shows 100,000 to 150,000 clones, with 65% to 90% occurring only once. The sequenced sample was peripheral blood. These receptors came from an older man with active or convalescent COVID-19. Both conserved end residues are part of each CDR3. D genes are given only for firm matches. Size is stated for part of the rows, as once, few or many counts, or as a class when the clone is expanded.

J: TRBJ2-5; size: .; D: .; V: TRBV7-9; CDR3: CASSGPEQGGDQETQYF; DNA: TGTGCCAGCAGCGGCCCCGAACAGGGTGGGGACCAAGAGACCCAGTACTTC
J: TRBJ2-3; size: .; D: TRBD2; V: TRBV11-2; CDR3: CASSEGLAPTTDTQYF; DNA: TGTGCCAGCAGCGAGGGACTAGCGCCTACCACAGATACGCAGTATTTT
J: TRBJ2-7; size: .; D: .; V: TRBV11-1; CDR3: CASSPQGGSSYEQYF; DNA: TGTGCCAGCAGCCCCCAGGGCGGAAGCTCCTACGAGCAGTACTTC
J: TRBJ2-1; size: once; D: TRBD2; V: TRBV7-2; CDR3: CASSLQVRGTSGNEQFF; DNA: TGTGCCAGCAGCTTACAGGTTCGAGGGACTAGCGGTAATGAGCAGTTCTTC
J: TRBJ1-2; size: .; D: .; V: TRBV5-4; CDR3: CASSGQANYGYTF; DNA: TGTGCCAGCAGCGGGCAGGCTAACTATGGCTACACCTTC
J: TRBJ2-2; size: .; D: .; V: TRBV12-5; CDR3: CASGLGGAGELFF; DNA: TGTGCTAGTGGATTGGGGGGCGCCGGGGAGCTGTTTTTT
J: TRBJ2-1; size: .; D: TRBD2; V: TRBV7-2; CDR3: CASSPRTSGAFLQSEQFF; DNA: TGTGCCAGCAGCCCGCGGACTAGCGGTGCCTTTTTACAATCCGAGCAGTTCTTC
J: TRBJ1-5; size: .; D: .; V: TRBV5-8; CDR3: CASSFRGSSNQPQHF; DNA: TGTGCCAGCAGCTTTCGGGGATCAAGCAATCAGCCCCAGCATTTT
J: TRBJ1-1; size: .; D: TRBD1; V: TRBV18; CDR3: CASSPGTANTEAFF; DNA: TGTGCCAGCTCACCTGGGACAGCGAACACTGAAGCTTTCTTT
J: TRBJ2-3; size: .; D: TRBD2; V: TRBV11-2; CDR3: CASRPTSGDTDTQYF; DNA: TGTGCCAGCAGACCGACTAGCGGGGACACAGATACGCAGTATTTT
J: TRBJ2-5; size: many; D: TRBD1; V: TRBV5-1; CDR3: CASSWGQGAQETQYF; DNA: TGCGCCAGCAGCTGGGGACAGGGGGCCCAAGAGACCCAGTACTTC
J: TRBJ2-2; size: .; D: TRBD2; V: TRBV6-5; CDR3: CASSCGLAVCAGELFF; DNA: TGTGCCAGCAGTTGCGGACTAGCGGTTTGTGCCGGGGAGCTGTTTTTT
J: TRBJ2-5; size: .; D: TRBD1; V: TRBV2; CDR3: CASSEIWTGVETQYF; DNA: TGTGCCAGCAGTGAAATATGGACAGGGGTAGAGACCCAGTACTTC
J: TRBJ1-5; size: .; D: TRBD1; V: TRBV7-3; CDR3: CASSLDRVYSNQPQHF; DNA: TGTGCCAGCAGCCTGGACAGGGTCTATAGCAATCAGCCCCAGCATTTT
J: TRBJ1-3; size: .; D: .; V: TRBV7-2; CDR3: CASSLGPGGGNTIYF; DNA: TGTGCCAGCAGCTTAGGTCCCGGGGGAGGAAACACCATATATTTT
J: TRBJ2-3; size: once; D: TRBD2; V: TRBV5-4; CDR3: CASSLRSSGSNSPDTQYF; DNA: TGTGCCAGCAGCTTGAGGTCTAGCGGGAGCAATTCCCCAGATACGCAGTATTTT
J: TRBJ2-1; size: .; D: .; V: TRBV14; CDR3: CASSLLASSYNEQFF; DNA: TGTGCCAGCAGCCTGTTAGCGTCCTCCTACAATGAGCAGTTCTTC